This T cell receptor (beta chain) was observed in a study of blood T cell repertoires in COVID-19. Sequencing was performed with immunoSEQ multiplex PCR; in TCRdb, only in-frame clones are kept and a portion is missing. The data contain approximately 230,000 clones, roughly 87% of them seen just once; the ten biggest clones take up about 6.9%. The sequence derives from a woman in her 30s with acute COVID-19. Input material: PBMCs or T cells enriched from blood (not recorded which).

CDR3: CASSLYRGTEAFF. The CDR3 DNA reads as TGTGCCAGCAGCTTGTATCGGGGCACTGAAGCTTTCTTT. The chain has TRBV5-6 and TRBJ1-1, with unresolved D. The V gene's germline CDR1 is SGHDT and CDR2 YYEEEE. V was pared by 1 base and J by 4 bases, with 8 bases between. This CDR3 has 13 amino acids.